The source of this T cell receptor (beta chain) is a study of OX40 agonist ivuxolimab in advanced cancers. The overall study: With ivuxolimab, an agonistic anti-OX40 (CD134) antibody, patients were treated. Recorded diagnoses for dose-escalation patients were hepatocellular carcinoma, melanoma, renal cell or head and neck cancer. Findings of the study overall: Among the lowest peripheral clonal expansion occurred in 0.1-3.0 mg/kg partial responders.

Assay: immunoSEQ multiplex PCR; the TCRdb copy retains only in-frame clones and omits some. This sample yields tens of thousands of clones, of which 91% are seen a single time; 2.6% belongs to the top ten. Blood sampling was done at baseline, cycle 4 day 1, and cycle 7 day 1. In the case of this clone: The antigen remains unidentified.

The germline V and J ends were trimmed by 3 bases and 3 bases, with 12 bases remaining between them. CDR3 length: 15 amino acids. Germline V gives CDR1 MDHEN, CDR2 SYDVKM. The gene calls are TRBV28 and TRBJ1-5, with D hard to call. The sequenced sample was CD4+ or CD8+ T cells sorted from blood, obtained in a trial of the OX40 agonist ivuxolimab. This sequence originates from an adult with an advanced solid tumor such as melanoma, head and neck, liver or kidney cancer. CDR3 residues: CASSFVTRLNQPQHF. The CDR3 coding sequence is TGTGCCAGCAGTTTCGTCACCAGACTCAATCAGCCCCAGCATTTT. The full variable domain, with the rest looked up from reference TRBV28 and TRBJ1-5, is DVKVTQSSRYLVKRTGEKVFLECVQDMDHENMFWYRQDPGLGLRLIYFSYDVKMKEKGDIPEGYSVSREKKERFSLILESASTNQTSMYLCASSFVTRLNQPQHFGDGTRLSIL.